This entry is about one T cell receptor (beta chain). Its target is not known. The record originates from a study of blood T cells in healthy people across ages. The study, taken as a whole, reports: Unknown CMV status may confound age-related changes in expanded clones. The study could not conclusively compare naive and antigen-experienced cells, given its unsorted PBMCs. Long-lived and aged donors differed, with more naive CD4+ cells and higher diversity in the long-lived.

Alongside a J-beta primer mix, a sample-barcoded 5' primer served in a second PCR lasting about 6 to 12 cycles. TCRdb reprocessed the 5' RACE reads via MiXCR and lists one record per CDR3 protein. The sample has roughly 830,000 distinct CDR3 sequences; approximately 67% are singletons. The CDR3 consists of 17 residues. Trimming pared 0 bases from V and 2 bases from J, leaving 14 bases between. Germline V gives CDR1 KGHDR, CDR2 SFDVKD. Sequenced input: blood. This TCR derives from a man younger than 40 in good health. The chain recombines TRBV24-1 with TRBJ2-3; TRBD1 is a possible D gene (5 bases). The DNA of the CDR3 is TGTGCCACCAGTGATTTGCAGGCAGGGAAGCCCACAGATACGCAGTATTTT. Its protein is CATSDLQAGKPTDTQYF.